The T cell receptor (beta chain) under discussion was sequenced for a study of T cells in Graves' hyperthyroidism and ophthalmopathy. General study points: Expanded thyroid clonotypes (above 0.001) were mostly also found in blood.

TCR beta CDR3 regions were amplified from RNA. With the HTBI primer set, the TCR CDR3 went through a first round of RT-PCR. TCRdb re-derived calls from the multiplex PCR reads in MiXCR, one entry per CDR3 protein. Found here are about 380,000 distinct CDR3 sequences, less than 20% of them singletons; the top ten hold 40% to 45%. Between the trimmed V and J ends, which lost 4 bases and 4 bases, there was a span of 16 bases. Germline lookup yields CDR1 LGHDT and CDR2 YNNKEL (reference sequence). This CDR3 is built from 15 residues. This clonotype showed up just a few times. Antigen specificity is unknown. Ophthalmopathy patients all had a Clinical Activity Score of at least 3, a NOSPECS grade of at least 4 and disease under 3 months old. Based on clinical symptoms, serum thyroxine and TRAb, thyroid ultrasound and orbital computed tomography, diagnoses were reached.

Sequences were obtained from blood. This clonotype was obtained from a man between 18 and 29 years old with Graves' ophthalmopathy. The chain combines TRBV3-1 with TRBJ1-2; TRBD1 is a possible D gene (5 bases). The CDR3 loop is CASSPSRRGIYGYTF. The CDR3 nucleotides are TGTGCCAGCAGCCCCTCGAGGCGGGGGATCTATGGCTACACCTTC.